The clone carrying this T cell receptor (beta chain) turned up a few times. These data come from a study of early T cells in non-severe SARS-CoV-2 infection. TCRdb used MiXCR to reprocess the 5' RACE reads, holding one entry per CDR3 protein. The data show roughly 63,000 distinct CDR3 sequences, with approximately 13% seen just once and around 4.7% held by the top ten. The CDR3 runs 14 residues. The ends lost 2 bases at V and 4 bases at J; junction bases unmatched: 1. In germline, CDR1 is ENHRY, CDR2 SYGVKD. This sequence joins TRBV10-3 and TRBJ2-1, with 8 bases lining up with TRBD1. The sequence came from an adult who was a healthcare worker with PCR-confirmed SARS-CoV-2 infection or an uninfected control (not recorded which). The sequencing sample was made of whole blood. CDR3 amino acids: CAISEDRGYNEQFF. In nucleotides, the CDR3 is TGTGCCATCAGTGAGGACAGGGGTTACAATGAGCAGTTCTTC.